The 20 T cell receptor beta chains below come from one sample, sequenced in a study of neoadjuvant anti-PD-1 for oral cavity cancer. TCRdb's copy holds only in-frame clones and misses some; the assay was immunoSEQ multiplex PCR. Of about 68,000 clones listed, about 85% are singletons. Time point indicated: after neoadjuvant nivolumab, at surgical resection. Sequenced here: PBMCs, sampled after nivolumab (anti-PD-1) treatment. Receptors were obtained from a person between 40 and 79 years old with oral cavity squamous cell carcinoma.

The chain combines TRBV6-5 with TRBJ2-2; maybe TRBD1 (6 bases). Germline-derived CDR1 and CDR2 are MNHEY and SVGAGI. The CDR3 sequence is 16 residues long. V gave up 0 bases and J gave up 7 bases, with 15 bases separating them. The CDR3 is CASSYSNREMGGELFF. CDR3 coding DNA: TGTGCCAGCAGTTACTCAAACAGGGAAATGGGCGGGGAGCTGTTTTTT.

The chain combines TRBV29-1 with TRBJ2-1; the D gene is possibly TRBD1 (6 bases). CDR1 is SQVTM and CDR2 is ANQGSEA in the germline V gene. The CDR3 runs to 11 residues. The ends were cut back, 0 bases at V and 12 bases at J, with 9 bases in the middle. The CDR3 DNA sequence: TGCAGCGTTGAAGATCAAGGGGGGCAGTTCTTC. It specifies CSVEDQGGQFF.

This clone has a single count. The chain couples TRBV21-1 to TRBJ2-7; the table's TRBD1 call for D was not verified on the DNA. TRBV21-1 is a pseudogene locus. The CDR3 length is 17 residues. This CDR3 reads CASSKGSPGTGGPEQYF. As DNA, the CDR3 is TGTGCCAGCAGCAAAGGATCCCCCGGGACAGGGGGTCCCGAGCAGTACTTC.

V usage is TRBV25-1 and J usage is TRBJ2-7; 9 nucleotides match TRBD2. Per germline, CDR1 MGHDK and CDR2 SYGVNS. The CDR3 is 14 amino acids. V lost 6 bases, J lost 5 bases, and 8 bases stayed unmatched. The CDR3 loop reads CASRDSGSRDEQYF. The CDR3 region has the DNA TGTGCCAGCAGGGATAGCGGGAGTAGAGACGAGCAGTACTTC.

The gene calls are TRBV9 and TRBJ2-2; 10 nucleotides agree with TRBD2. Germline CDR1 and CDR2: SGDLS and YYNGEE. V shed 4 bases, J shed 1 base, and the junction held 4 bases outside the gene matches. CDR3 size: 16 residues. The CDR3 DNA is TGTGCCAGCAGCCCCCGGACTAGCGGGAACACCGGGGAGCTGTTTTTT. Its translation is CASSPRTSGNTGELFF.

The chain employs TRBV2 and TRBJ2-1; 7 bases align to TRBD1. Per the germline V gene, CDR1 is SNHLY and CDR2 is FYNNEI. This CDR3 has 16 residues. Losses at the gene ends were 7 bases for V and 2 bases for J; bases not matched to a gene: 11. The CDR3 loop is CASTLPTGMTYNEQFF. The CDR3 coding sequence is TGTGCCAGCACTTTACCGACAGGGATGACCTACAATGAGCAGTTCTTC. The full variable domain, its missing parts supplied by reference TRBV2 and TRBJ2-1, is EPEVTQTPSHQVTQMGQEVILRCVPISNHLYFYWYRQILGQKVEFLVSFYNNEISEKSEIFDDQFSVERPDGSNFTLKIRSTKLEDSAMYFCASTLPTGMTYNEQFFGPGTRLTVL.

CDR3 nucleotides: TGTGCCAGCAGCCCGATGGGGGGTGGGGAAAAACTGTTTTTT. This codes for CASSPMGGGEKLFF. The chain links TRBV11-2 to TRBJ1-4, with D maybe TRBD1 (5 bases). V lost 5 bases, J lost 8 bases, and 15 bases lay in between. Germline V gives CDR1 SGHAT, CDR2 FQNNGV. CDR3 length equals 14 residues.

The chain employs TRBV20-1 and TRBJ2-7; D remains unclear. Trimming shortened V by 0 bases and J by 5 bases, and 2 bases separated the two germline ends. Germline CDR1 and CDR2: DFQATT and SNEGSKA (reference sequence). The CDR3 runs 10 residues. The CDR3 loop reads CSARENEQYF. For the CDR3, the DNA is TGCAGTGCTAGAGAGAACGAGCAGTACTTC.

This clone appeared a single time. The chain joins TRBV15 to TRBJ1-3; 7 positions agree with TRBD1. Unmatched junction bases numbered 10, after V lost 4 bases and J lost 4 bases. The CDR3 totals 16 residues. The V gene's germline CDR1 is LNHNV and CDR2 YYDKDF (reference sequence). The CDR3 region is CATSTRRLTGGNTIYF. The CDR3 nucleotides are TGTGCCACCAGCACACGTCGCTTGACAGGGGGAAACACCATATATTTT.

The gene calls are TRBV6-1 and TRBJ2-7, with unresolved D. This CDR3 contains 14 residues. In germline, CDR1 is MNHNS, CDR2 SASEGT. Deletions cut 0 bases from V and 3 bases from J, with 9 bases between. CDR3 loop: CASSEASNSYEQYF. The CDR3, as DNA: TGTGCCAGCAGTGAAGCTTCGAACAGCTACGAGCAGTACTTC.

The chain has TRBV2 and TRBJ1-4, with D perhaps TRBD1 (6 bases). This CDR3 has 14 residues. V was clipped by 3 bases and J by 7 bases, with 12 bases between them. Germline assignment: CDR1 SNHLY and CDR2 FYNNEI. This CDR3 is CASSDGQGFEKLFF. For the CDR3, the DNA is TGTGCCAGCAGTGATGGGCAGGGGTTTGAAAAACTGTTTTTT.

CDR3 bases: TGTGCCAGCAGTGAACTACCTGGAGACTTCCCGGGTTCTGGAAACACCATATATTTT. Its translation is CASSELPGDFPGSGNTIYF. This chain connects TRBV6-1 to TRBJ1-3; D call uncertain. Trimming removed 2 bases from V and 1 base from J, with 21 bases in between. CDR1 MNHNS and CDR2 SASEGT come from the germline V gene. The CDR3 runs 19 residues.

This chain joins TRBV5-5 and TRBJ1-2, with TRBD1 as a possible D gene (6 bases). With 0 bases removed from V and 8 bases from J, the gap between germline ends came to 20 bases. The CDR3 consists of 16 residues. The germline CDR1 and CDR2 sequences are SGHKS and YYEKEE (reference sequence). The CDR3 DNA follows: TGTGCCAGCAGCTTGGGAGGGACGCATGACGGGGGCGGCTACACCTTC. Protein sequence: CASSLGGTHDGGGYTF. Full variable domain (missing parts from reference TRBV5-5 and TRBJ1-2): DAGVTQSPTHLIKTRGQQVTLRCSPISGHKSVSWYQQVLGQGPQFIFQYYEKEERGRGNFPDRFSARQFPNYSSELNVNALLLGDSALYLCASSLGGTHDGGGYTFGSGTRLTVV.

CDR3 nucleotide sequence: TGTGCCAGCAGTTCTAGCGGGAGGGCCACAGATACGCAGTATTTT. Protein: CASSSSGRATDTQYF. The genes are TRBV7-9 and TRBJ2-3; 12 nucleotides match TRBD2. V shed 6 bases and J 2 bases; nucleotides not matched to a gene: 3. The CDR3 sequence is 15 residues long. The germline CDR1 and CDR2 sequences are SEHNR and FQNEAQ (reference sequence).

The rearrangement links TRBV6-5 to TRBJ1-1; D unclear. Germline V gene lookup returns CDR1 MNHEY and CDR2 SVGAGI. The CDR3 loop spans 12 amino acids. The ends were cut back, 6 bases at V and 7 bases at J, with 12 bases in the middle. The CDR3 sequence is CASRSSGGEAFF. The CDR3 DNA is TGTGCCAGCAGGTCGTCGGGCGGTGAAGCTTTCTTT.

This clone was seen once. J is TRBJ1-1 and V is TRBV20-1; perhaps TRBD1 as D (5 bases). V gave up 2 bases and J gave up 6 bases, with 7 bases separating them. CDR3 length equals 11 residues. The germline gives CDR1 DFQATT, CDR2 SNEGSKA (reference sequence). The DNA of the CDR3 is TGCAGTGCTAGAAGGGGCGCTGAAGCTTTCTTT. Translated: CSARRGAEAFF.

The chain uses TRBV7-8 and TRBJ2-7; the D gene is possibly TRBD1 (6 bases). Germline V gene lookup returns CDR1 SGHVS and CDR2 FQNEAQ. With 4 bases removed from V and 0 bases from J, the gap between germline ends came to 19 bases. This CDR3 spans 17 amino acids. The CDR3 coding sequence is TGTGCCAGCAGCTATACCCCCCAGGGACACAGCTCCTACGAGCAGTACTTC. It translates to CASSYTPQGHSSYEQYF.

The rearrangement links TRBV19 to TRBJ1-1; perhaps TRBD1 as D (6 bases). Trimming took off 3 bases at V and 5 bases at J, with 16 bases between the two ends. Germline V gene data show CDR1 as LNHDA and CDR2 as SQIVND (reference sequence). The CDR3 has 15 residues. CDR3 nucleotide sequence: TGTGCCAGTAGTATGGGGGACATAGTAAAGACTGAAGCTTTCTTT. As protein: CASSMGDIVKTEAFF.

V and J are TRBV5-6 and TRBJ2-1, with D tentatively TRBD1 (6 bases). V lost 3 bases and J lost 7, with 8 bases in between. The CDR3 is 12 residues long. CDR1 is SGHDT, CDR2 YYEEEE, per germline. The CDR3 here is CASSSTGNEQFF. The CDR3 DNA reads as TGTGCCAGCAGCTCCACAGGGAATGAGCAGTTCTTC.

This clone was seen a few times. This chain connects TRBV30 to TRBJ1-2; TRBD1 matches at 7 bases. The V and J ends lost 3 bases and 3 bases, in that order; junction bases with no gene match: 7. The CDR3 extends over 14 amino acids. The germline V gene has CDR1 GTSNPN and CDR2 SVGIG (reference sequence). The CDR3 loop reads CAWSRGGEYYGYTF. The CDR3 nucleotides are TGTGCCTGGAGCAGGGGGGGCGAATACTATGGCTACACCTTC. The full variable domain, completed using reference TRBV30 and TRBJ1-2, is SQTIHQWPATLVQPVGSPLSLECTVEGTSNPNLYWYRQAAGRGLQLLFYSVGIGQISSEVPQNLSASRPQDRQFILSSKKLLLSDSGFYLCAWSRGGEYYGYTFGSGTRLTVV.